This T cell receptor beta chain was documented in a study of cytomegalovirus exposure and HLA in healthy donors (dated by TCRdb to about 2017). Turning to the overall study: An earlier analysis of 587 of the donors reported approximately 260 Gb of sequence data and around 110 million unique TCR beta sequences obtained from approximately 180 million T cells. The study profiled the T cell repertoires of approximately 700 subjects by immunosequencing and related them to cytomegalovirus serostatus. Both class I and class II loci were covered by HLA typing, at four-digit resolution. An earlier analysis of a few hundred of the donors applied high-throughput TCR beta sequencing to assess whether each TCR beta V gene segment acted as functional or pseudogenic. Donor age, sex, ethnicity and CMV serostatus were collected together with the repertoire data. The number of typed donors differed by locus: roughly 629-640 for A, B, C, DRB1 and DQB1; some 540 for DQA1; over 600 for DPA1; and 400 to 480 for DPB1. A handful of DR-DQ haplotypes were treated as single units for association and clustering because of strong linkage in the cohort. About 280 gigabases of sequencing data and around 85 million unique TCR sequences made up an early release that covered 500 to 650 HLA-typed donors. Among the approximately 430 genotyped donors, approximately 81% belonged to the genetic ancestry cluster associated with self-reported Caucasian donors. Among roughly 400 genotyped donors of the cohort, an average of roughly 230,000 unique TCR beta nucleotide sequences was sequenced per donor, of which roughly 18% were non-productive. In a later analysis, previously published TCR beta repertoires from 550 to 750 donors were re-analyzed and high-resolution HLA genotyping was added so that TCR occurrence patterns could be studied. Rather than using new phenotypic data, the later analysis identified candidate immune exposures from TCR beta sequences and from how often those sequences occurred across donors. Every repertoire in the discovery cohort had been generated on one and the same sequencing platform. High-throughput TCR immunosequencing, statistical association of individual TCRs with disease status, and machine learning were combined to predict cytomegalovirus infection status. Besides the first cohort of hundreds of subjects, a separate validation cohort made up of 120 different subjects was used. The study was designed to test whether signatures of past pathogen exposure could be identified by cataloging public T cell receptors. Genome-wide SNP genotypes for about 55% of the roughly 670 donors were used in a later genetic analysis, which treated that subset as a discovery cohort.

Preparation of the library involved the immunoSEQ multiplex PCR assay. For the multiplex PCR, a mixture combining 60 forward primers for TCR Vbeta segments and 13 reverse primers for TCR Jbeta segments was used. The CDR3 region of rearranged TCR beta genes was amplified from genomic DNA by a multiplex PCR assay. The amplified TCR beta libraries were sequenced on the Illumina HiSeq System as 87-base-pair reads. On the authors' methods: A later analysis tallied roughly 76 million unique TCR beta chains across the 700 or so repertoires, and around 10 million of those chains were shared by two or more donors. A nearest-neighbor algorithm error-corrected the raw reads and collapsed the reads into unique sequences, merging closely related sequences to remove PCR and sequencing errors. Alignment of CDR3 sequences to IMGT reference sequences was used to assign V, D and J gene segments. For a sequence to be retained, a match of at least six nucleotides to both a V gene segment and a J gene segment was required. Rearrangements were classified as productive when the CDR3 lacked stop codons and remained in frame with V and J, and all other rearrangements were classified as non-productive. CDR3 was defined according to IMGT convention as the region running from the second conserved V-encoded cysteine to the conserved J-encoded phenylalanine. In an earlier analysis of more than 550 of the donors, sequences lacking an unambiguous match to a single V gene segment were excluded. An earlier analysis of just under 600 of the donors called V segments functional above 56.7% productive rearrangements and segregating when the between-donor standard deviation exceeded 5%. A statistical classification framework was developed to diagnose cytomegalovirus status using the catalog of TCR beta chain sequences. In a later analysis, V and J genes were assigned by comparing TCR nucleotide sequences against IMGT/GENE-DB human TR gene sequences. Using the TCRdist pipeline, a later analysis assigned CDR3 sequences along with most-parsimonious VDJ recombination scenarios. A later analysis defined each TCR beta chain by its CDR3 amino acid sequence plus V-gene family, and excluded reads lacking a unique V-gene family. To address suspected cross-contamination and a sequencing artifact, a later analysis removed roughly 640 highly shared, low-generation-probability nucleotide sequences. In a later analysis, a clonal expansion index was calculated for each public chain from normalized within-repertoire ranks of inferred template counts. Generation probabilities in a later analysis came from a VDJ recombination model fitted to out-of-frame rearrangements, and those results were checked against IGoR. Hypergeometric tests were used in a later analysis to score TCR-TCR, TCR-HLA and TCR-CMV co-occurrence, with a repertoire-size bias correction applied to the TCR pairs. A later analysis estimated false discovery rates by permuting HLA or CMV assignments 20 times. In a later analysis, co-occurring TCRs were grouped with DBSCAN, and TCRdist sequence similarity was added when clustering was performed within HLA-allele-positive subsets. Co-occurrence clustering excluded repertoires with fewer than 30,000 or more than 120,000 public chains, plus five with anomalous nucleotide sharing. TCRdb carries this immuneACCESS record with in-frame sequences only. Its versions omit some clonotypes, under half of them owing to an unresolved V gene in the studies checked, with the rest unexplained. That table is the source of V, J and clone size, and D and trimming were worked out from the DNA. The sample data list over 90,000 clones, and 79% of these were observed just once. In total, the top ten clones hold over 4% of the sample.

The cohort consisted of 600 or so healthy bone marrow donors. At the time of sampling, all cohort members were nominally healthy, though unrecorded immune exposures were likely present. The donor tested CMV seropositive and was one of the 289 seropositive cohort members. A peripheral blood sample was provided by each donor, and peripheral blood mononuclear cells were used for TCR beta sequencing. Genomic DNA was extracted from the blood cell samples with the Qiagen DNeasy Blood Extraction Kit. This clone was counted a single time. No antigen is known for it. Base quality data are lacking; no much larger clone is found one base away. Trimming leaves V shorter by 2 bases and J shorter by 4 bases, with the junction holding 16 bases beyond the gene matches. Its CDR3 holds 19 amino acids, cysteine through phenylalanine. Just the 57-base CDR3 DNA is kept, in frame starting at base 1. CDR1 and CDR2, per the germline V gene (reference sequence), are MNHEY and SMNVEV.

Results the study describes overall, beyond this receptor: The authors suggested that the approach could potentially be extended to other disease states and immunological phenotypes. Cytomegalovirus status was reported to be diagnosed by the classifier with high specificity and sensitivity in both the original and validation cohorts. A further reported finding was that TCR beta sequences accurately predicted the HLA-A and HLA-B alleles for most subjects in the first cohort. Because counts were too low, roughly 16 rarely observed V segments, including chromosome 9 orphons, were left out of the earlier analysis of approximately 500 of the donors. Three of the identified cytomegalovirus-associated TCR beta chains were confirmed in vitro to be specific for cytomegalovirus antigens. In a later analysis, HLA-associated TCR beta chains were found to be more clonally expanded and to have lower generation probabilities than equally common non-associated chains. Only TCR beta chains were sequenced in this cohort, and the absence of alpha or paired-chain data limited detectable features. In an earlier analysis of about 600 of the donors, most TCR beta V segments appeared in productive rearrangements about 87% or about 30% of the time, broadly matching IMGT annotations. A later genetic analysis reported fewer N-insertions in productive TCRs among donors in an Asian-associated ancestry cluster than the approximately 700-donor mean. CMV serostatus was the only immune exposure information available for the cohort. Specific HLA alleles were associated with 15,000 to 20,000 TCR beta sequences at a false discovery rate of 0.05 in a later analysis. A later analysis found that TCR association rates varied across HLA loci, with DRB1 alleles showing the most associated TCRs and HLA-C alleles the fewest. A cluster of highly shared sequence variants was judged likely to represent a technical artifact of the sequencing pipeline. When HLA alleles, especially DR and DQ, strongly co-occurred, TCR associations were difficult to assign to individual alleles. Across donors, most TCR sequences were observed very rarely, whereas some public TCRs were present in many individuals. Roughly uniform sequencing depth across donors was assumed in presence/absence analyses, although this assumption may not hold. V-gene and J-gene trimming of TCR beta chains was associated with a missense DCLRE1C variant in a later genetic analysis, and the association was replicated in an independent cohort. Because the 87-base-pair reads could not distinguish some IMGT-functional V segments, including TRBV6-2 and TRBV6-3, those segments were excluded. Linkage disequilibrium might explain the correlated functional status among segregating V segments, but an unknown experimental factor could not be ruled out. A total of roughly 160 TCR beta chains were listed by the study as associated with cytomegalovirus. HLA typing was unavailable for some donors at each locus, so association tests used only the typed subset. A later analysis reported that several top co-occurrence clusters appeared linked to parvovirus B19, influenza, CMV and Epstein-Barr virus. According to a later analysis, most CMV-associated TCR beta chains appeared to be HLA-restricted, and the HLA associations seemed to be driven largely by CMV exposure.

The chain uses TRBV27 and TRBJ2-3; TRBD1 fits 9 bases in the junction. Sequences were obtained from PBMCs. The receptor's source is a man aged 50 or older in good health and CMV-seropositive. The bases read TGTGCCAGCAGTTTAAGGAAAGTTAAGGGACAGGGATGGGCAGATACGCAGTATTTT. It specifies CASSLRKVKGQGWADTQYF.